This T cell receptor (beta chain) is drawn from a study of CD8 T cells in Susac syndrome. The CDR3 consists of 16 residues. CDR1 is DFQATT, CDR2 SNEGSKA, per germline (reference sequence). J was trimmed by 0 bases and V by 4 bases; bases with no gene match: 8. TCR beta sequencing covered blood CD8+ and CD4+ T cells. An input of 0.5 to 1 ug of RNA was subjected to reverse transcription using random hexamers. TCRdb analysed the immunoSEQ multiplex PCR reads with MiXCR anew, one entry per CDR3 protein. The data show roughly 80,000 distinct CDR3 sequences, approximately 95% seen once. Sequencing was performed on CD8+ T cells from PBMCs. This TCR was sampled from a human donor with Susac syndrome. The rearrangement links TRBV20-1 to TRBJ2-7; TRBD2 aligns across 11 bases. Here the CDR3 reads CSATTPTSGDSYEQYF. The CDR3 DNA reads TGCAGTGCTACCACCCCGACTAGCGGGGACTCCTACGAGCAGTACTTC.